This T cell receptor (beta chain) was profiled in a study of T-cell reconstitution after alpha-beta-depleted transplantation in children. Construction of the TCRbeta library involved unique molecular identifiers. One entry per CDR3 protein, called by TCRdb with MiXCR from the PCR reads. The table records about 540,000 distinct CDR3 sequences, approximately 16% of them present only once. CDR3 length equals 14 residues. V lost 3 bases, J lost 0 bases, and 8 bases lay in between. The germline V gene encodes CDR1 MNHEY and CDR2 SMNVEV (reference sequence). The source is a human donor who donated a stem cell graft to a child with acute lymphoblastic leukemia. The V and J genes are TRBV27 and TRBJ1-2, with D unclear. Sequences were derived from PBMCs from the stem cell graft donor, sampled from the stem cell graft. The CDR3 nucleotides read TGTGCCAGCAGTTTCTCTTCTACTAACTATGGCTACACCTTC. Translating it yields CASSFSSTNYGYTF.